Listed here are 14 T cell receptor beta chains from one sample, sequenced in a study of blood T cell repertoires in COVID-19. TCRdb's table, derived via immunoSEQ multiplex PCR, lists solely in-frame clones and lacks some. In the table there are nearly 400,000 clones, approximately 89% of which are singletons. The sequenced sample was PBMCs or T cells enriched from blood (not recorded which). These receptors came from a woman in her thirties who had recovered from COVID-19.

Remarks on this clone: Within the sample, other DNA sequences also encode this same CDR3. The genes are TRBV13 and TRBJ1-1, with TRBD1 matching over 7 bases. The length of the CDR3 is 14 residues. Unmatched junction bases numbered 5, after V lost 6 bases and J lost 1 base. CDR1 and CDR2 from the germline V gene are PRHDT and FYEKMQ (reference sequence). The CDR3 sequence: CASSYRTGNTEAFF. CDR3 sequence (DNA): TGTGCCAGCAGTTATCGGACAGGGAACACTGAAGCTTTCTTT.

The J gene is TRBJ2-5, the V gene TRBV2, with D possibly being TRBD1 (5 bases). The ends were cut back, 4 bases at V and 8 bases at J, with 14 bases in the middle. This CDR3 contains 13 residues. Germline CDR1 SNHLY, CDR2 FYNNEI. In DNA, the CDR3 is TGTGCCAGCAGTGTCTCGGCAGGGTTAACCCAGTACTTC. Its translation is CASSVSAGLTQYF. Complete variable domain (other parts from reference TRBV2 and TRBJ2-5): EPEVTQTPSHQVTQMGQEVILRCVPISNHLYFYWYRQILGQKVEFLVSFYNNEISEKSEIFDDQFSVERPDGSNFTLKIRSTKLEDSAMYFCASSVSAGLTQYFGPGTRLLVL.

The chain carries TRBV27 and TRBJ2-3, with TRBD1 as a possible D gene (5 bases). V was shortened by 4 bases and J by 6 bases, with 20 bases between the two germline ends. The CDR3 contains 16 residues. CDR1 and CDR2 from the germline V gene are MNHEY and SMNVEV (reference sequence). The DNA of the CDR3 is TGTGCCAGCAGTTCATACAGGTTTCCGAGCGCGGATACGCAGTATTTT. Protein: CASSSYRFPSADTQYF.

The chain joins TRBV6-6 to TRBJ2-3, with TRBD2 identical over 7 bases. Per germline, CDR1 MNHNY and CDR2 SVGAGI (reference sequence). Unmatched junction bases numbered 4, after V lost 2 bases and J lost 2 bases. The CDR3 runs 15 residues. The CDR3 sequence: CASSYAGVNTDTQYF. The CDR3 DNA is TGTGCCAGCAGTTACGCGGGAGTAAACACAGATACGCAGTATTTT.

The chain links TRBV2 to TRBJ2-7; TRBD1 is a possible D gene (6 bases). There are 14 residues in the CDR3. Germline CDR1 reads SNHLY; CDR2 reads FYNNEI. V was pared by 6 bases and J by 0 bases, with 12 bases between. CDR3 DNA: TGTGCCAGCAGAGGACAGTCCTTCTCCTACGAGCAGTACTTC. Amino acid sequence: CASRGQSFSYEQYF.

This clone was seen more than once but under ten times. The V and J genes are TRBV13 and TRBJ1-2; possible D gene TRBD1, 6 bases. V dropped 5 bases and J dropped 4 bases, with 20 bases sitting between them. The CDR3 runs 16 residues. Germline V gene sequence: CDR1 PRHDT, CDR2 FYEKMQ (reference sequence). CDR3 residues: CASSPRTASRGYGYTF. CDR3 bases: TGTGCCAGCAGCCCTCGGACAGCCTCGCGTGGCTATGGCTACACCTTC.

The rearrangement uses TRBV24-1 and TRBJ1-6; TRBD1 aligns across 7 bases. With 3 bases clipped from V and 6 bases from J, the junction kept 7 bases outside the gene matches. The V gene's germline CDR1 is KGHDR and CDR2 SFDVKD. The CDR3 totals 16 residues. CDR3 amino acids: CATSDIRTGANSPLHF. The CDR3 DNA reads TGTGCCACCAGTGATATTCGGACAGGAGCTAATTCACCCCTCCACTTT.

CDR3 DNA: TGTGCCAGCAGCGCACCAGGCGGGACAGGGATCCATGAGCAGTTCTTC. This gives the protein CASSAPGGTGIHEQFF. This chain joins TRBV7-9 and TRBJ2-1, with TRBD1 identical over 9 bases. Germline CDR1 and CDR2: SEHNR and FQNEAQ (reference sequence). This CDR3 region has 16 residues. With V trimmed by 5 bases and J by 8 bases, 13 bases remained unmatched.

The chain recombines TRBV25-1 with TRBJ2-7; the D gene is possibly TRBD1 (5 bases). Germline lookup yields CDR1 MGHDK and CDR2 SYGVNS. The V gene lost 5 bases and the J gene lost 8 bases, with 19 bases spanning the gap. The length of the CDR3 is 14 residues. The CDR3 region is CASSPPLAGSQQYF. As DNA, the CDR3 is TGTGCCAGCAGTCCACCCCTGGCAGGGTCCCAGCAGTACTTC.

V usage is TRBV27 and J usage is TRBJ2-3; no clear D gene. Per germline, CDR1 MNHEY and CDR2 SMNVEV (reference sequence). The CDR3 spans 14 residues. The V gene lost 2 bases and the J gene lost 0 bases, with 6 bases spanning the gap. CDR3 sequence reads: CASSLMRSTDTQYF. The CDR3 DNA follows: TGTGCCAGCAGTTTAATGAGGAGCACAGATACGCAGTATTTT.

The V and J genes are TRBV23-1 and TRBJ2-1, with D uncertain. Being an ORF, TRBV23-1 has a function that is uncertain. The ends were cut back, 3 bases at V and 8 bases at J, with 14 bases in the middle. The CDR3 is 14 residues long. The chain's CDR3 is CASSHHAGSHEQFF. The CDR3 DNA reads TGCGCCAGCAGTCATCACGCAGGTAGTCATGAGCAGTTCTTC.

This chain uses TRBV11-2 with TRBJ2-7; tentative D call: TRBD2 (5 bases). Germline CDR1 is SGHAT and CDR2 is FQNNGV. This CDR3 has 11 amino acids. Trimming cost V 4 bases and J 9 bases, with 10 bases left between them. CDR3 region: CASSSGGGQYF. As DNA, the CDR3 is TGTGCCAGCAGCTCCGGTGGAGGGCAGTACTTC.

J is TRBJ2-7 and V is TRBV6-5, with D perhaps matching TRBD1 (5 bases). The germline V gene encodes CDR1 MNHEY and CDR2 SVGAGI. Deletions cut 10 bases from V and 3 bases from J, with 13 bases between. CDR3 length: 12 amino acids. The CDR3 loop reads CATLGAIYEQYF. CDR3 coding DNA: TGTGCCACCCTAGGGGCCATCTACGAGCAGTACTTC.

Worth noting for this clone: Other DNA sequences in the sample encode the same CDR3. This chain connects TRBV9 to TRBJ1-2, with 9 bases matching TRBD1. V shed 3 bases and J 5 bases; nucleotides not matched to a gene: 5. The CDR3 consists of 14 residues. Germline CDR1 is SGDLS and CDR2 is YYNGEE. The CDR3 spells CASSATGGGYGYTF. DNA of the CDR3: TGTGCCAGCAGCGCGACAGGGGGAGGATATGGCTACACCTTC. The whole variable domain, remainder taken from reference TRBV9 and TRBJ1-2, is DSGVTQTPKHLITATGQRVTLRCSPRSGDLSVYWYQQSLDQGLQFLIQYYNGEERAKGNILERFSAQQFPDLHSELNLSSLELGDSALYFCASSATGGGYGYTFGSGTRLTVV.